One sample yielded the 20 T cell receptor beta chains listed below, sequenced in a study of T cells in Graves' hyperthyroidism and ophthalmopathy. Amplified TCR beta CDR3 regions derived from RNA transcripts. Initially, a first-round RT-PCR of the TCR CDR3 employed the HTBI primer set. TCRdb redid the calling of the multiplex PCR reads with MiXCR, one entry per CDR3 protein. The sample comprises roughly 300,000 distinct CDR3 sequences, about 25% of which are singletons, and about a quarter rests with the top ten. Sequences were obtained from blood. Receptors originate from a middle-aged man with Graves' hyperthyroidism that later progressed to Graves' ophthalmopathy.

This clonotype was observed many times. The chain combines TRBV4-2 with TRBJ1-2; D remains ambiguous. V lost 1 base and J lost 2, with 2 bases in between. CDR3 length equals 12 residues. Germline-derived CDR1 and CDR2 are LGHNA and YNFKEQ. The CDR3 reads CASSQGNYGYTF. The CDR3 DNA sequence: TGTGCCAGCAGCCAAGGCAACTATGGCTACACCTTC.

The gene calls are TRBV7-2 and TRBJ1-1, with D unclear. Trimming removed 2 bases at V and 0 bases at J, with 7 bases between. The CDR3 extends over 14 amino acids. Germline V gives CDR1 SGHTA, CDR2 FQGNSA. In DNA, the CDR3 is TGTGCCAGCAGCTTAATCAGGATGAACACTGAAGCTTTCTTT. Protein product: CASSLIRMNTEAFF.

CDR3 DNA: TGTGCCAGCTCACACCGGGACAGCAAAAACATTCAGTACTTC. It translates to CASSHRDSKNIQYF. The chain carries TRBV18 and TRBJ2-4; 7 bases are shared with TRBD1. The ends lost 4 bases at V and 3 bases at J; junction bases unmatched: 3. CDR3 length: 14 residues. Germline V gene lookup returns CDR1 KGHSH and CDR2 LQKENI. The whole variable domain, filled in from reference TRBV18 and TRBJ2-4, reads NAGVMQNPRHLVRRRGQEARLRCSPMKGHSHVYWYRQLPEEGLKFMVYLQKENIIDESGMPKERFSAEFPKEGPSILRIQQVVRGDSAAYFCASSHRDSKNIQYFGAGTRLSVL.

J is TRBJ1-2 and V is TRBV20-1; D remains ambiguous. CDR3 length: 10 amino acids. Per germline, CDR1 DFQATT and CDR2 SNEGSKA (reference sequence). V shed 3 bases and J shed 6 bases, with 5 bases lying between them. The CDR3 is CSARWDGYTF. The CDR3 DNA sequence: TGCAGTGCTAGGTGGGATGGCTACACCTTC.

This clonotype came up many times. V and J are TRBV15 and TRBJ1-6; maybe TRBD1 (6 bases). CDR1 is LNHNV and CDR2 is YYDKDF in the germline V gene (reference sequence). This CDR3 spans 14 amino acids. V lost 4 bases and J lost 8, with 12 bases in between. The CDR3 DNA sequence: TGTGCCACCAGCACAGGGGATGGAGATTCACCCCTCCACTTT. Encoded protein: CATSTGDGDSPLHF.

This chain joins TRBV6-2 or TRBV6-3 and TRBJ2-2, with D possibly matching TRBD2 (6 bases). Germline lookup yields CDR1 MNHEY and CDR2 SVGEGT. Trimming removed 4 bases at V and 3 bases at J, with 18 bases between. The CDR3 extends over 17 amino acids. CDR3 sequence: CASSFPTSRYDTGELFF. The DNA of the CDR3 is TGTGCCAGCAGTTTCCCGACTAGTAGATATGACACCGGGGAGCTGTTTTTT.

This clonotype has a single count. The chain employs TRBV29-1 and TRBJ2-7; 7 bases agree with TRBD2. The CDR3 is made up of 13 amino acids. Germline lookup yields CDR1 SQVTM and CDR2 ANQGSEA. The V and J ends lost 4 bases and 2 bases, in that order; junction bases with no gene match: 5. The CDR3 loop reads CSVVPSGTYEQYF. The CDR3 DNA reads TGCAGCGTTGTGCCCAGCGGGACCTACGAGCAGTACTTC.

The chain recombines TRBV12-3 or TRBV12-4 with TRBJ1-1, with D possibly TRBD1 on 5 matching bases. The ends were cut back, 6 bases at V and 10 bases at J, with 12 bases in the middle. The CDR3 covers 11 residues. This CDR3 is CASSLGGGAFF. CDR3 DNA: TGTGCCAGCAGCCTCGGGGGTGGAGCTTTCTTT.

This clonotype was seen at least ten times. CDR3 coding DNA: TGTGCCAGCAGTTACTCTCGGGGCTACGAGCAGTACTTC. Its translation: CASSYSRGYEQYF. This sequence joins TRBV6-5 and TRBJ2-7; maybe TRBD2 (5 bases). Trimming removed 0 bases from V and 3 bases from J, with 6 bases in between. The CDR3 contains 13 residues. Per the germline V gene, CDR1 is MNHEY and CDR2 is SVGAGI.

This clonotype appeared many times. The chain links TRBV4-1 to TRBJ2-1; D not certain. Per germline, CDR1 MGHRA and CDR2 YSYEKL. Trimming pared 1 base from V and 1 base from J, leaving 8 bases between. This CDR3 is 15 amino acids long. The CDR3 here is CASSQGTSSYNEQFF. The CDR3 DNA reads as TGCGCCAGCAGCCAAGGCACGAGTTCCTACAATGAGCAGTTCTTC.

This clonotype showed up many times. The chain links TRBV12-3 or TRBV12-4 to TRBJ1-1; unclear D gene. The length of the CDR3 is 12 residues. V was clipped by 5 bases and J by 7 bases, with 11 bases between them. The CDR3 is CASSRTLFEAFF. The CDR3 DNA reads TGTGCCAGCAGTCGGACGCTATTTGAAGCTTTCTTT.

This clonotype was detected ten times or more. CDR3 region: CASSGDSPEAFF. The DNA for the CDR3 is TGTGCCAGCAGTGGAGACAGCCCTGAAGCTTTCTTT. This chain uses TRBV2 with TRBJ1-1, with D perhaps matching TRBD1 (5 bases). V was shortened by 4 bases and J by 6 bases, with 9 bases between the two germline ends. CDR1 and CDR2 from the germline V gene are SNHLY and FYNNEI. The CDR3 is 12 amino acids.

This clonotype was seen repeatedly, ten times or more. The V call is TRBV7-2, the J call TRBJ2-7; D remains unclear. This CDR3 contains 12 residues. Germline V CDR1 and CDR2: SGHTA, FQGNSA. V lost 2 bases and J 3 bases, leaving 5 bases between the germline ends. For the CDR3, the DNA is TGTGCCAGCAGCTTAAGTGACTACGAGCAGTACTTC. It is translated as CASSLSDYEQYF. The full variable domain, rest sourced from reference TRBV7-2 and TRBJ2-7, is GAGVSQSPSNKVTEKGKDVELRCDPISGHTALYWYRQSLGQGLEFLIYFQGNSAPDKSGLPSDRFSAERTGGSVSTLTIQRTQQEDSAVYLCASSLSDYEQYFGPGTRLTVT.

This clonotype was found many times. The V and J genes are TRBV5-5 and TRBJ1-1; D call uncertain. The CDR3 has 15 residues. Looked up from germline, CDR1 is SGHKS and CDR2 is YYEKEE (reference sequence). V lost 4 bases, J lost 3 bases, and 16 bases lay in between. This CDR3 reads CASSGETKLYTEAFF. The DNA of the CDR3 is TGTGCCAGCAGCGGGGAGACAAAATTGTACACTGAAGCTTTCTTT.

This clonotype was counted many times. The chain has TRBV28 and TRBJ1-6, with TRBD1 as a possible D gene (6 bases). Germline values: CDR1 MDHEN, CDR2 SYDVKM. The V gene lost 7 bases and the J gene lost 10 bases, with 14 bases spanning the gap. The CDR3 has 13 amino acids. CDR3 in amino acids: CASTAQGDSPLHF. CDR3 nucleotides: TGTGCCAGCACGGCACAGGGTGACTCACCCCTCCACTTT.

Ten or more counts support this clonotype. The rearrangement joins TRBV7-9 to TRBJ1-5, with D hard to call. Per germline, CDR1 SEHNR and CDR2 FQNEAQ (reference sequence). V was clipped by 4 bases and J by 5 bases, with 12 bases between them. The CDR3 spans 14 residues. CDR3 DNA: TGTGCCAGCAGCTACGACGGCCTTCATCAGCCCCAGCATTTT. Its translation is CASSYDGLHQPQHF.

This clonotype was counted many times. The chain combines TRBV20-1 with TRBJ1-1; D unclear. V lost 0 bases, J lost 7 bases, and 3 bases lay in between. Germline V gives CDR1 DFQATT, CDR2 SNEGSKA (reference sequence). The CDR3 has 10 amino acids. CDR3 bases: TGCAGTGCTAGAGAATATGAAGCTTTCTTT. It is translated as CSAREYEAFF.

This clonotype was seen once. The rearrangement joins TRBV6-2 or TRBV6-3 to TRBJ2-2; D perhaps matches TRBD2 (6 bases). The V end was cut by 5 bases, the J end by 8 bases, with 12 bases between. The CDR3 has 13 amino acids. Germline V lookup: CDR1 MNHEY, CDR2 SVGEGT. In DNA, the CDR3 is TGTGCCAGCAGTCCGCTAGCGCAAGGGGAGCTGTTTTTT. Translation gives CASSPLAQGELFF.

This clonotype was seen a handful of times. This chain uses TRBV18 with TRBJ1-1, with 9 bases matching TRBD1. The CDR3 has 15 residues. Trimming cost V 1 base and J 6 bases; bases outside gene matches: 6. The germline V gene encodes CDR1 KGHSH and CDR2 LQKENI. The CDR3, as DNA: TGTGCCAGCTCACCACTGGGACAGGGCGATCCTGAAGCTTTCTTT. Translating it yields CASSPLGQGDPEAFF. Combining the CDR3 with reference TRBV18 and TRBJ1-1 gives the whole variable domain NAGVMQNPRHLVRRRGQEARLRCSPMKGHSHVYWYRQLPEEGLKFMVYLQKENIIDESGMPKERFSAEFPKEGPSILRIQQVVRGDSAAYFCASSPLGQGDPEAFFGQGTRLTVV.

This clonotype was counted at least ten times. The chain carries TRBV20-1 and TRBJ2-5, with 7 bases that match TRBD1. The CDR3 loop spans 13 amino acids. Per the germline V gene, CDR1 is DFQATT and CDR2 is SNEGSKA (reference sequence). Unmatched junction bases numbered 7, after V lost 6 bases and J lost 3 bases. CDR3 nucleotide sequence: TGCAGTGCCCTCGGGACAGTTAAAGAGACCCAGTACTTC. The encoded protein is CSALGTVKETQYF.